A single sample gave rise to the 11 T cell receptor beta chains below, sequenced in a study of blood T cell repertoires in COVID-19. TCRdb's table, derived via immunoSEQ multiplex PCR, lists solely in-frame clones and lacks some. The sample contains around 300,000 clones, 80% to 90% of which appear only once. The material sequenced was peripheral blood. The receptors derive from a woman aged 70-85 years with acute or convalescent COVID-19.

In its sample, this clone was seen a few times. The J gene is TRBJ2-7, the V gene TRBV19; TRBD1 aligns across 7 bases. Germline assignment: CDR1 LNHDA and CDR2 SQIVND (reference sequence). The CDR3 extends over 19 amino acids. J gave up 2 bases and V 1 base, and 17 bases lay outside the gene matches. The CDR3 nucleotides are TGTGCCAGTAGTATAGGGACAGGATCCGGGACCCTTAAGGCCTACGAGCAGTACTTC. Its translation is CASSIGTGSGTLKAYEQYF.

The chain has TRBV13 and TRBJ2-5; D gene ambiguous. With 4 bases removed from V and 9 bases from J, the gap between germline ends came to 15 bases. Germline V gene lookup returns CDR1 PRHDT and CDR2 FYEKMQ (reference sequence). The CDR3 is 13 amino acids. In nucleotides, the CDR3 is TGTGCCAGCAGCTCCGGTCCCCATCTTGCCCAGTACTTC. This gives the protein CASSSGPHLAQYF.

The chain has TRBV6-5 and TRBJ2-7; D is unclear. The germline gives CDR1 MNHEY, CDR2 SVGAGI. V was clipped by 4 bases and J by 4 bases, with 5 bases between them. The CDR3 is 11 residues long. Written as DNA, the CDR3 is TGTGCCAGCAGTTCATTTTACGAGCAGTACTTC. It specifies CASSSFYEQYF.

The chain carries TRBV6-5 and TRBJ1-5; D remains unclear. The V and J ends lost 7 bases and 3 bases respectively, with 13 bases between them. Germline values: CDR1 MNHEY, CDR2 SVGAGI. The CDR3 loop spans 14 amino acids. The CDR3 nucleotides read TGTGCCAGCAACCCTCGGGAACTCAATCAGCCCCAGCATTTT. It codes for CASNPRELNQPQHF.

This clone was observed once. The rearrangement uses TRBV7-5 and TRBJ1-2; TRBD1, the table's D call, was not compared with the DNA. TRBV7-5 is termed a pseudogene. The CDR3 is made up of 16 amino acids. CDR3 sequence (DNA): TGTGCCAGAAGCATACGCAGGGGGGTGAGGGTCTATGGCTACACCTTC. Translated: CARSIRRGVRVYGYTF.

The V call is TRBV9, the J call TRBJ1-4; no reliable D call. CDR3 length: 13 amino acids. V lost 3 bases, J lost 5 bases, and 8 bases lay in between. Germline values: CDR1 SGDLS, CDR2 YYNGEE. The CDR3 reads CASSAAGNEKLFF. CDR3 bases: TGTGCCAGCAGCGCGGCGGGAAATGAAAAACTGTTTTTT.

The DNA for the CDR3 is TGTGCCAGCAGCCAGGCGGGGGCGGTCATGAATGAGCAGTTCTTC. Protein sequence: CASSQAGAVMNEQFF. The chain combines TRBV6-6 with TRBJ2-1, with D perhaps matching TRBD2 (7 bases). The length of the CDR3 is 15 residues. The germline V gene encodes CDR1 MNHNY and CDR2 SVGAGI (reference sequence). V was cut by 6 bases and J by 7 bases, with 19 bases left in between.

In nucleotides, the CDR3 is TGTGCCAGCAGCACCCTGACAGTAGATACGCAGTATTTT. It encodes CASSTLTVDTQYF. This chain connects TRBV7-9 to TRBJ2-3; a weak D match, TRBD1 (5 bases). The germline V gene has CDR1 SEHNR and CDR2 FQNEAQ (reference sequence). V lost 5 bases and J lost 5, with 11 bases in between. The CDR3 is made up of 13 amino acids.

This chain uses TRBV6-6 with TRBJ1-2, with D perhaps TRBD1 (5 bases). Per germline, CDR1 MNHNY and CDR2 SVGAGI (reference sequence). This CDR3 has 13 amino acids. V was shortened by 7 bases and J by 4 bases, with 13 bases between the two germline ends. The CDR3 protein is CASTTDSPYGYTF. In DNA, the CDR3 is TGTGCCAGCACCACTGACAGTCCCTATGGCTACACCTTC.

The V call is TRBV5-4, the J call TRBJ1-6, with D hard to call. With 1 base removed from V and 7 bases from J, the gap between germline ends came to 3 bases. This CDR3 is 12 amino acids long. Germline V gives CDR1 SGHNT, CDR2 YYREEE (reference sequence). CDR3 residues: CASSLPNSPLHF. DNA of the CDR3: TGTGCCAGCAGCTTGCCAAATTCACCCCTCCACTTT.

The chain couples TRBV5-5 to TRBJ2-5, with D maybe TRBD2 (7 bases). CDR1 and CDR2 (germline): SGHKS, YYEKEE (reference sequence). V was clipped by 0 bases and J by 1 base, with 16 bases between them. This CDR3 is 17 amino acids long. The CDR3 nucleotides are TGTGCCAGCAGCTTGGGGGTTGGGGCGGGGGCCCAAGAGACCCAGTACTTC. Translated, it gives CASSLGVGAGAQETQYF.